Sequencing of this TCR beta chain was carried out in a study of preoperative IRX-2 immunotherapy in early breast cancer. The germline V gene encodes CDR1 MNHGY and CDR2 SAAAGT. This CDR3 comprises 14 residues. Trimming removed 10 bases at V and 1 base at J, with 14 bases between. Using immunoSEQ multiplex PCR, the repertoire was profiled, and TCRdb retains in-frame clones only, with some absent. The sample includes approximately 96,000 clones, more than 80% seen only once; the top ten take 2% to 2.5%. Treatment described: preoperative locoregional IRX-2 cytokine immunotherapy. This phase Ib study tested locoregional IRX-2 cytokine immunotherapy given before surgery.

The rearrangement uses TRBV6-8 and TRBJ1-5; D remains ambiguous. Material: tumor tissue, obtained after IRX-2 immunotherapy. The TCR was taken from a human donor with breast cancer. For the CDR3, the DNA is TGTGCCATCAGCCCCGCAGAAAGCAATCAGCCCCAGCATTTT. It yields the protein CAISPAESNQPQHF.